This T cell receptor (beta chain) was recovered during a study of blood T cell repertoires in COVID-19. About the study: The United States, Italy and Spain supplied acute and convalescent COVID-19 samples. Nucleic acid was either cDNA or gDNA, and it came from T cells, B-cell-depleted T cells, or PBMCs.

Germline CDR1 reads SGHNT; CDR2 reads YYREEE (reference sequence). CDR3 length: 14 residues. Trimming left V 0 bases short and J 1 base short, with 8 bases between. The repertoire was sequenced with immunoSEQ multiplex PCR; TCRdb's copy has only in-frame clones and lacks some. This repertoire shows a few hundred thousand clones, approximately 86% found once; its top ten account for around 2.1%. The sequence was collected from a young man with active or convalescent COVID-19. V and J are TRBV5-4 and TRBJ2-7; D perhaps matches TRBD2 (5 bases). The specimen was peripheral blood. DNA of the CDR3: TGTGCCAGCAGCTTGGGCCGGGGTTCCTACGAGCAGTACTTC. It is translated as CASSLGRGSYEQYF.